This entry is about one T cell receptor (beta chain). The sample belongs to a study of blood T cell repertoires in COVID-19. Sequencing used immunoSEQ multiplex PCR; TCRdb keeps in-frame clones, though not all of them. This sample has tens of thousands of clones; more than 60% occur once, and the top ten carry approximately 15%. Germline loops: CDR1 LNHDA, CDR2 SQIVND (reference sequence). The CDR3 extends over 14 amino acids. The V and J ends lost 5 bases and 0 bases respectively, with 11 bases between them. The receptor comes from a human donor in a cohort sampled during active COVID-19. The J gene is TRBJ2-7, the V gene TRBV19, with D maybe TRBD1 (6 bases). Sequenced material: peripheral blood. The CDR3 DNA is TGTGCCAGTAGTCCCGCGGACAGCTCCTACGAGCAGTACTTC. It codes for CASSPADSSYEQYF.